This paragraph covers one TCR beta chain sequence. The source of the sample is a study of blood T cells in healthy people across ages. For the second PCR, which ran for about 7 to 11 cycles, a sample-barcoded 5' primer and a J-beta primer mix were used. TCRdb independently ran MiXCR on the 5' RACE reads; one entry per CDR3 protein. This table has around 990,000 distinct CDR3 sequences, roughly a quarter appearing once. All donors came from Russia, were Caucasian and healthy, and spanned ages about 6 to 90. Trimming removed 8 bases at V and 4 bases at J, with 11 bases between. This CDR3 is 12 amino acids long. These data are also associated with another study on T cells of mothers and their children.

The sequenced sample was blood. V usage is TRBV12-3 or TRBV12-4 and J usage is TRBJ1-1, with D possibly TRBD1 on 5 matching bases. The clonotype was recovered from a girl aged 2-9 years in good health. Here the CDR3 reads CASSGRSTEAFF. The CDR3 DNA reads TGTGCCAGCTCAGGGAGGTCCACTGAAGCTTTCTTT.